This T cell receptor beta chain derives from a study of blood T cells in healthy people across ages. Findings of the study overall: Possibly confounding the expanded clonotype changes was the fact that donor CMV status was unknown. Unsorted PBMCs prevented conclusive naive versus antigen-experienced comparison.

Each sample had at least 6.5 million PBMCs isolated. V was clipped by 2 bases and J by 0 bases, with 11 bases between them. CDR3 length equals 16 residues. CDR1 is SGHDT, CDR2 YYEEEE, per germline. This clonotype was detected only once. Its target is not known. Primed by a sample-barcoded 5' primer and a J-beta primer mix, a second PCR proceeded for about 6 to 11 cycles. Using its own MiXCR run on the 5' RACE reads, TCRdb lists one record per CDR3 protein. The data show 850,000 or so distinct CDR3 sequences, around 28% seen once. The chain joins TRBV5-6 to TRBJ2-2, with D possibly being TRBD1 (6 bases). This clonotype was sampled from an elderly woman in good health. Sequenced input: blood. CDR3 loop: CASSFVGQANTGELFF. CDR3 DNA sequence: TGTGCCAGCAGCTTCGTGGGACAAGCGAACACCGGGGAGCTGTTTTTT.